This entry is about one TCR beta chain. The clone's antigen remains unknown. One base away there is no much larger clone; base qualities are not given. Trimming takes 8 bases from V and 4 bases from J, and the germline ends sit 18 bases apart. The CDR3 holds 15 amino acids from the cysteine to the phenylalanine. Kept here is only the CDR3 DNA, which spans 45 bases and is read in frame from base 1. According to the germline V gene, CDR1 reads SNHLY and CDR2 reads FYNNEI. The sample belongs to a study of T cells in Graves' hyperthyroidism and ophthalmopathy (dated by TCRdb to about 2019). Concerning the study at large: Peripheral blood samples were taken at the time of initial diagnosis, prior to any treatment. According to the paper, TCR Vbeta CDR3 sequencing was carried out on 135 peripheral blood samples, which came from fewer than 50 ophthalmopathy, under 80 hyperthyroidism and roughly 17 progressor patients. Once sampling was done, hyperthyroidism patients were given methimazole at a starting dose of 30 mg daily, whereas ophthalmopathy patients were given high-dose intravenous methylprednisolone. The approximately 97 discovery patients were randomly divided into training and test sets at a 7:3 ratio. TCR V-J signatures able to tell the groups apart were searched for in a discovery cohort of some 97 patients, of whom more than 40 had Graves' ophthalmopathy and roughly 59 had stable Graves' hyperthyroidism. Thyroid tissue and blood T-cell repertoires from several Graves' hyperthyroidism patients were also compared in the study. An independent validation cohort of around 19 hyperthyroidism patients and more than 15 patients who later progressed to ophthalmopathy tested prospective prediction of ophthalmopathy.

Broader findings and caveats from the paper: Most expanded thyroid clonotypes (frequency above 0.001) were also detected in blood, a finding suggesting that blood repertoires may reflect thyroid immune responses. No statistical method was used to fix the sample size in advance, and group allocation was not hidden from the investigators. During validation, the model predicted progression to ophthalmopathy a median of approximately 6.5 months ahead of onset, with around 71% sensitivity and under 85% specificity. A 13 V-J signature model separated ophthalmopathy from stable hyperthyroidism, with 87.88% sensitivity and 81% to 82% specificity in cross-validation and 80%/75% in testing.

Hyperthyroidism patients were aged 18 to 65 years and newly diagnosed, with disease duration of less than 2 months. The study excluded patients with uncontrolled infections, other autoimmune diseases, pregnancy or lactation. Diagnoses relied on clinical symptoms, serum thyroxine and TRAb, thyroid ultrasound and orbital computed tomography. Blood from progressor patients was collected at the time of first diagnosis with hyperthyroidism, before any ophthalmopathy symptoms had appeared. PBMCs were separated from approximately 9.9 ml of fresh peripheral blood using Ficoll-Paque density gradient centrifugation. Progressor patients were initially diagnosed with Graves' hyperthyroidism and developed ophthalmopathy during follow-up. Total RNA was extracted with Trizol reagent, and quality was checked on an Agilent 2100 Bioanalyzer. The TCR beta CDR3 regions were amplified from the RNA transcripts. For the first round of RT-PCR on the TCR CDR3, the HTBI primer set was used together with the Qiagen OneStep RT-PCR kit. Libraries were constructed in a second round of multiplex PCR, after which size selection and purification were performed. Libraries were sequenced paired-end with 100 bp reads on an Illumina HiSeq2000. As for the original processing: SOAPnuke was used to process the raw data, removing reads that contained adapters or uncalled bases, had a mean Phred below 15, or lacked an exact match to the constant primer or identifier. COPE v1.2.5 was used to merge high-quality paired reads, and clonotypes were defined as unique nucleotide sequences. Clonotypes were aligned to IMGT TRBV, TRBD and TRBJ reference segments using MiTCR v1.1. Only V-J combinations with frequency above 0.0001, covering roughly 99% of repertoires, were analysed. A TCS score was defined as the ratio between F50 (clonal expansion) and ExV (chaos), using BLOSUM62-based TCRdist between CDR3 peptides within each V-J. Welch's t-statistics and random forest reduced fewer than 600 V-J features to 10 to 15, which were used in a naive Bayes classifier (R e1071). In TCRdb, the public reads were trimmed at Q25 with fastp and aligned with MiXCR, with productive beta chains retained. Rows matching on CDR3 protein sequence are summarized as one entry with the most common DNA and genes. These V and J calls derive from TCRdb rather than the authors' analysis. This sample comprises some 270,000 distinct CDR3 sequences, roughly 14% of them detected only once. Around 7.9% of the sample is held by the ten biggest clonotypes.

Sequenced input: blood. This receptor was obtained from a woman in her twenties or thirties with Graves' hyperthyroidism that later progressed to Graves' ophthalmopathy. The chain uses TRBV2 and TRBJ1-5, with the D segment identity uncertain. The nucleotide sequence is given as TGTGCCAGCGGATTGTTTCGAGGTGTGAATCAGCCCCAGCATTTT. Its product reads: CASGLFRGVNQPQHF.